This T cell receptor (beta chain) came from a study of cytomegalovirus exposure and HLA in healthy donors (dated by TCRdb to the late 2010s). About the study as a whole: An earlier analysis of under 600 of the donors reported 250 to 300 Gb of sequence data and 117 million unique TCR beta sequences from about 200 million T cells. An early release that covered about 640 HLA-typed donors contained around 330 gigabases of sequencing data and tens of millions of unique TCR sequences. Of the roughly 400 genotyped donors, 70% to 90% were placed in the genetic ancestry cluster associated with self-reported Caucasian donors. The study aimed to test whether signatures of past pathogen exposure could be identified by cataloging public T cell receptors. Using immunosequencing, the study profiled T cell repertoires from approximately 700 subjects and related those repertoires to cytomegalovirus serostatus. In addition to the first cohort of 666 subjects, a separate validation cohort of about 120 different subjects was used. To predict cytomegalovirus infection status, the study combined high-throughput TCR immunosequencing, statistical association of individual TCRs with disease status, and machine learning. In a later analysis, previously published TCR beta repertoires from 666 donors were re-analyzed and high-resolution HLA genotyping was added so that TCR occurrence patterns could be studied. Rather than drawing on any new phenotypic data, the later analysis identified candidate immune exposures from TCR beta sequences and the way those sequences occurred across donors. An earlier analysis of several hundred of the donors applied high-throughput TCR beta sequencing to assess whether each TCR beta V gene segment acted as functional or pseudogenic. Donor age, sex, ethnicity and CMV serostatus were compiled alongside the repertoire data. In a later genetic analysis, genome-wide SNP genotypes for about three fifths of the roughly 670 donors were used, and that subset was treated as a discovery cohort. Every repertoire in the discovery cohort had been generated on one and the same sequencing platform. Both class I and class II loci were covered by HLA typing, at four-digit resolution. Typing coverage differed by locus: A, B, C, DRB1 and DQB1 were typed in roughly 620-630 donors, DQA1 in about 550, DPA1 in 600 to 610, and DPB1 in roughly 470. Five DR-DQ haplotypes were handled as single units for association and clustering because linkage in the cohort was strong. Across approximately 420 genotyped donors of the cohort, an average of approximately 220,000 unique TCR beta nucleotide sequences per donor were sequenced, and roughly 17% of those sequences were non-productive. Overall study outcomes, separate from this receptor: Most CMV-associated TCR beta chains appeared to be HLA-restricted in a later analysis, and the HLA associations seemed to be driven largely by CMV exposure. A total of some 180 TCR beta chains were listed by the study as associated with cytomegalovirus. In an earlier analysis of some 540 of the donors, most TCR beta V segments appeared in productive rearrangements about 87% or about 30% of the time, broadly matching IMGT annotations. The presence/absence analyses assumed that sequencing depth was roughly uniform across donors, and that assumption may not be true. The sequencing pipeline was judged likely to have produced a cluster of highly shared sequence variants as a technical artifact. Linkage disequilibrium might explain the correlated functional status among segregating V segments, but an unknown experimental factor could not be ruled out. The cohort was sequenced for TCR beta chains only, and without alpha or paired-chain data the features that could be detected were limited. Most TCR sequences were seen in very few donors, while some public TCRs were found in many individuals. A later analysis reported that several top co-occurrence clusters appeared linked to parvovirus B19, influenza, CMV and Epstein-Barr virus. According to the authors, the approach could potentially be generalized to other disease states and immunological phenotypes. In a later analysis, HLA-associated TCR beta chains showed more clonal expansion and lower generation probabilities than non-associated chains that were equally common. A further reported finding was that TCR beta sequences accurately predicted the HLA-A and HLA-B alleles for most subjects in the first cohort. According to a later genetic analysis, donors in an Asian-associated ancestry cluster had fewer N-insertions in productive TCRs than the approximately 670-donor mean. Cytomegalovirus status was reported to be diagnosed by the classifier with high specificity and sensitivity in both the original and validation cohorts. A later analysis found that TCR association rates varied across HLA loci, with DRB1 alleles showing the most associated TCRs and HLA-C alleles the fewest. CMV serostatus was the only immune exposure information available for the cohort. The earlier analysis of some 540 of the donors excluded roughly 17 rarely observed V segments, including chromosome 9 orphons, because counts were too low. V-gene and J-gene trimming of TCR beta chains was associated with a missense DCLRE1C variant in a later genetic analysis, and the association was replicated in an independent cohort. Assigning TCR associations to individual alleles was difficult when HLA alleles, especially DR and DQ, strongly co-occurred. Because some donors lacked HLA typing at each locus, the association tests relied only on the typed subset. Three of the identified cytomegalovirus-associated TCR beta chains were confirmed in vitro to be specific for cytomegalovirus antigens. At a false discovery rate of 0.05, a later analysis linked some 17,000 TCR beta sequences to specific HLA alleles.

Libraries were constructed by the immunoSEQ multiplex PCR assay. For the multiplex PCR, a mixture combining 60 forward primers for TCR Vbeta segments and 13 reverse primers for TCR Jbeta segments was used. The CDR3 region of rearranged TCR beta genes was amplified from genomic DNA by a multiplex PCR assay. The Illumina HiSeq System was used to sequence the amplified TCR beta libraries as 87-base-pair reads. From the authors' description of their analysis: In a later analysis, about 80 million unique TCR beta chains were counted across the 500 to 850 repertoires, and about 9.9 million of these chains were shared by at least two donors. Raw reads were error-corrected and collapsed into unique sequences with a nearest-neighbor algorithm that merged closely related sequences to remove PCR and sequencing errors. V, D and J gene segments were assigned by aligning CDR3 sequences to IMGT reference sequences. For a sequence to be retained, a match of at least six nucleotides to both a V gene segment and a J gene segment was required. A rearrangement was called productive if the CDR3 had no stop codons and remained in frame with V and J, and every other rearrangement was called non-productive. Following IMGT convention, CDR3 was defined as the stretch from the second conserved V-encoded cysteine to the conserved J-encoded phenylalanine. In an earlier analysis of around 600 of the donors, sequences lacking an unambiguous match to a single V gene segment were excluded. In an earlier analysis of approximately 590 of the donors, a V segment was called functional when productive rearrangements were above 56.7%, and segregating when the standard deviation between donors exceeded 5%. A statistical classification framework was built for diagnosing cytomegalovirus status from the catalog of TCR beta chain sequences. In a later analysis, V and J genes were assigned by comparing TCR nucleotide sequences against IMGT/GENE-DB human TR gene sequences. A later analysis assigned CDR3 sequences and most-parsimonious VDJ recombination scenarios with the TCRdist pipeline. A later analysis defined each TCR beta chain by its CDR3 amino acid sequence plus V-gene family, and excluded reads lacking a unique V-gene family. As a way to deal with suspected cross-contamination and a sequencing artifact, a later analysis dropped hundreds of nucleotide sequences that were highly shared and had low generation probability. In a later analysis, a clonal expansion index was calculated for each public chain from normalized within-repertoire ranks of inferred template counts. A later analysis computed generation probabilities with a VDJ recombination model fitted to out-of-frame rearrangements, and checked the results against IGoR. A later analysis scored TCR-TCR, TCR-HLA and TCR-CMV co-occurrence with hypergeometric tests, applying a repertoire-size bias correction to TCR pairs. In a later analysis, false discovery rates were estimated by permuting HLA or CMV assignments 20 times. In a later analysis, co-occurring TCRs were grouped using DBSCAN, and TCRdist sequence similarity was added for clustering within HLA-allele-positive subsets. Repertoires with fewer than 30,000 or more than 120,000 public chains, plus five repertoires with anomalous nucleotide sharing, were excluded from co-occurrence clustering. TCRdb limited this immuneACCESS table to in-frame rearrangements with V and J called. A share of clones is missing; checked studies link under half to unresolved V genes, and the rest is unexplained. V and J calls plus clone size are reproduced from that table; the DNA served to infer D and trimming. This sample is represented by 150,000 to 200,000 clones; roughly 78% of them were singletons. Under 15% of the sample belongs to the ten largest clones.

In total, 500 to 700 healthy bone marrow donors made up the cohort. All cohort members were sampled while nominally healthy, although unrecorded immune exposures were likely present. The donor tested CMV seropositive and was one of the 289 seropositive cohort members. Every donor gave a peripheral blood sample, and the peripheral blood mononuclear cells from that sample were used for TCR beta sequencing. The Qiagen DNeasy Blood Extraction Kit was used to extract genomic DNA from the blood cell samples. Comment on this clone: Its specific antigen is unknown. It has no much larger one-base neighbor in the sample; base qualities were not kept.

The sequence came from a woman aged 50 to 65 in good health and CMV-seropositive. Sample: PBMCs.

The CDR3 region: CASSIPGAEAFF. The nucleotides read TGTGCCAGTAGTATACCAGGTGCCGAGGCTTTCTTT. The chain was built from TRBV19 and TRBJ1-1, with no D gene named confidently. V loses 2 bases of germline sequence and J loses 11 bases, and the interval between the two ends is 12 bases. In the germline V gene (reference sequence), CDR1 corresponds to LNHDA and CDR2 to SQIVND. Including cysteine and phenylalanine, the CDR3 has 12 amino acids. Here the CDR3 DNA is all that survives: 36 bases in frame from base 1. Outside the CDR3, residues come from the reference TRBV19 and TRBJ1-1 proteins, so the full variable domain is: DGGITQSPKYLFRKEGQNVTLSCEQNLNHDAMYWYRQDPGQGLRLIYYSQIVNDFQKGDIAEGYSVSREKKESFPLTVTSAQKNPTAFYLCASSIPGAEAFFGQGTRLTVV.